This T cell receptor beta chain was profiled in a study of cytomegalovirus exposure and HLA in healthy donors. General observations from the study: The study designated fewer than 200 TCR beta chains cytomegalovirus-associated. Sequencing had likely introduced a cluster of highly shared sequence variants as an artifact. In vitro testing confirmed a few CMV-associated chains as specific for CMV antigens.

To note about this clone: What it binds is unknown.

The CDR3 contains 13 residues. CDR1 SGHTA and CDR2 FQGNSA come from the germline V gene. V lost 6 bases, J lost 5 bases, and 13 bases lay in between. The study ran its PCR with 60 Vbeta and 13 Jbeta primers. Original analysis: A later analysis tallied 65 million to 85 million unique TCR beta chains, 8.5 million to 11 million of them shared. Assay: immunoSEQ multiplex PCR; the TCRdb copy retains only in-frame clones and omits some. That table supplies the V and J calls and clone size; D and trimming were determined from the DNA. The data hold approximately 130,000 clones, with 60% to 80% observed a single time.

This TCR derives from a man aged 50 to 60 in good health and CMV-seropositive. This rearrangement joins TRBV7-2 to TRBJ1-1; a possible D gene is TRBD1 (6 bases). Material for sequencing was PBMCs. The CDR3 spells CASRLGGQTEAFF. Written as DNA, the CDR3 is TGTGCCAGCAGGTTGGGGGGGCAGACTGAAGCTTTCTTT.